The 16 T cell receptor beta chains in this list originate from one sample, sequenced in a study of cytomegalovirus exposure and HLA in healthy donors. The PCR had 60 Vbeta and 13 Jbeta primers. Using immunoSEQ multiplex PCR, the repertoire was profiled, and TCRdb retains in-frame clones only, with some absent. The profile shows some 150,000 clones, over 60% of them singletons. Material for sequencing was PBMCs. These receptors all come from a woman aged 25-40 years in good health and CMV-seronegative.

The V gene is TRBV7-8, the J gene TRBJ1-5; TRBD1 matches 10 bases. Per the germline V gene, CDR1 is SGHVS and CDR2 is FQNEAQ. The junction had 15 bases not matched to a gene; V was cut back by 0 bases and J by 7 bases. This CDR3 comprises 19 residues. In DNA form, the CDR3 reads TGTGCCAGCAGCTTAGCGGGTGCCCCCCCGGGACAGGGGCGACAGCCCCAGCATTTT. The encoded protein is CASSLAGAPPGQGRQPQHF.

This clone was counted only a few times. V usage is TRBV6-6 and J usage is TRBJ1-4; TRBD1 matches at 9 bases. The J segment lost 7 bases and the V segment lost 6 bases, leaving 6 bases of the junction unmatched. Looked up from germline, CDR1 is MNHNY and CDR2 is SVGAGI (reference sequence). This CDR3 has 14 residues. CDR3 sequence: CASRDRGGTEKLFF. CDR3 coding DNA: TGTGCCAGCAGGGACAGGGGTGGAACTGAAAAACTGTTTTTT.

The chain links TRBV6-5 to TRBJ2-1; possibly TRBD1 for D (6 bases). The germline CDR1 and CDR2 sequences are MNHEY and SVGAGI. This CDR3 is built from 15 residues. With 2 bases removed from V and 6 bases from J, the gap between germline ends came to 14 bases. The DNA of the CDR3 is TGTGCCAGCAGTTACGACAGGTCATCGGTCAATGAGCAGTTCTTC. It is translated as CASSYDRSSVNEQFF.

The chain joins TRBV6-1 to TRBJ1-1; D gene unclear. The germline CDR1 and CDR2 sequences are MNHNS and SASEGT. This CDR3 region has 15 residues. V was pared by 6 bases and J by 8 bases, with 22 bases between. CDR3 coding DNA: TGTGCCAGCAGCCCTCACCAAACTCGGGCGGGGGAAGCTTTCTTT. Encoded protein: CASSPHQTRAGEAFF.

V is TRBV5-1 and J is TRBJ1-2; TRBD1 is a possible D gene (5 bases). This CDR3 has 14 amino acids. CDR1 is SGHRS, CDR2 YFSETQ, per germline. V was cut by 1 base and J by 4 bases, with 11 bases left in between. CDR3 coding DNA: TGCGCCAGCAGCTTGTCCCCAGGGCCCTATGGCTACACCTTC. It encodes CASSLSPGPYGYTF. Complete variable domain (other parts from reference TRBV5-1 and TRBJ1-2): KAGVTQTPRYLIKTRGQQVTLSCSPISGHRSVSWYQQTPGQGLQFLFEYFSETQRNKGNFPGRFSGRQFSNSRSEMNVSTLELGDSALYLCASSLSPGPYGYTFGSGTRLTVV.

The rearrangement links TRBV5-5 to TRBJ1-4; D is uncertain. The CDR3 runs to 13 residues. Germline V gene lookup returns CDR1 SGHKS and CDR2 YYEKEE (reference sequence). V gave up 7 bases and J gave up 0 bases, with 7 bases separating them. DNA of the CDR3: TGTGCCAGCTCTCTTGCAACTAATGAAAAACTGTTTTTT. Translating it yields CASSLATNEKLFF.

The chain employs TRBV9 and TRBJ1-3; TRBD1 matches 7 bases. This CDR3 is 16 amino acids long. V was pared by 4 bases and J by 0 bases, with 7 bases of the junction left unmatched. Germline CDR1 reads SGDLS; CDR2 reads YYNGEE. CDR3 nucleotides: TGTGCCAGCAGCCCCCGACAGGGCCTCTCTGGAAACACCATATATTTT. Residues: CASSPRQGLSGNTIYF.

J is TRBJ2-1 and V is TRBV6-5, with 9 bases identical to TRBD2. The V and J ends lost 0 bases and 9 bases, in that order; junction bases with no gene match: 6. Germline CDR1 MNHEY, CDR2 SVGAGI. The CDR3 totals 15 residues. CDR3 sequence reads: CASSYSRGGVVEQFF. The DNA for the CDR3 is TGTGCCAGCAGTTACTCTCGCGGGGGGGTGGTTGAGCAGTTCTTC.

V and J are TRBV7-9 and TRBJ1-3; the D is unclear. Germline CDR1 reads SEHNR; CDR2 reads FQNEAQ (reference sequence). V gave up 2 bases and J gave up 0 bases, with 14 bases separating them. The CDR3 consists of 17 residues. This chain's CDR3 is CASSLILISLSGNTIYF. The CDR3 DNA follows: TGTGCCAGCAGCTTAATCTTAATAAGCCTCTCTGGAAACACCATATATTTT.

V is TRBV7-3 and J is TRBJ2-5; TRBD2 agrees at 8 bases. V lost 2 bases to trimming and J lost 4 bases; unmatched junction nucleotides: 9. This CDR3 comprises 16 residues. Germline loops: CDR1 SGHTA, CDR2 FQGTGA. CDR3 region: CASSLGVTSVGETQYF. The CDR3 DNA reads TGTGCCAGCAGCTTAGGCGTGACTAGCGTAGGAGAGACCCAGTACTTC.

V and J are TRBV18 and TRBJ2-5; D perhaps matches TRBD2 (6 bases). V lost 6 bases and J lost 5, with 19 bases in between. Germline V CDR1 and CDR2: KGHSH, LQKENI. This CDR3 has 15 amino acids. The CDR3 bases are TGTGCCAGCTCCCCCGGGGGTCGGGGCAGTGAGACCCAGTACTTC. Translated: CASSPGGRGSETQYF. The full variable domain, with the rest looked up from reference TRBV18 and TRBJ2-5, is NAGVMQNPRHLVRRRGQEARLRCSPMKGHSHVYWYRQLPEEGLKFMVYLQKENIIDESGMPKERFSAEFPKEGPSILRIQQVVRGDSAAYFCASSPGGRGSETQYFGPGTRLLVL.

V is TRBV28 and J is TRBJ2-3; perhaps TRBD1 as D (6 bases). Germline loops: CDR1 MDHEN, CDR2 SYDVKM. Trimming took 5 bases from V and 1 from J, leaving 13 bases between them. This CDR3 region has 15 residues. CDR3 coding DNA: TGTGCCAGCAGTCCCTGGGACATGGGCACAGATACGCAGTATTTT. It is translated as CASSPWDMGTDTQYF.

The chain joins TRBV6-5 to TRBJ2-4; 7 bases line up with TRBD1. Germline trimming cut 6 bases from V and 2 bases from J; bases unmatched to any gene: 4. This CDR3 is 14 amino acids long. The germline CDR1 and CDR2 sequences are MNHEY and SVGAGI. The CDR3: CASRGTETKNIQYF. Written as DNA, the CDR3 is TGTGCCAGCAGAGGGACAGAAACCAAAAACATTCAGTACTTC.

This sequence joins TRBV12-5 and TRBJ1-1; D gene uncertain. Germline assignment: CDR1 LGHNT and CDR2 FRNRAP. CDR3 length: 16 residues. V was pared by 5 bases and J by 3 bases, with 19 bases between. The CDR3 region has the DNA TGTGCTAGTGGTCAGGTAGGGAGTCGGTCGGACACTGAAGCTTTCTTT. Translated: CASGQVGSRSDTEAFF.

This chain joins TRBV28 and TRBJ2-5, with D maybe TRBD1 (5 bases). The V end was cut by 6 bases, the J end by 5 bases, with 13 bases between. Looked up from germline, CDR1 is MDHEN and CDR2 is SYDVKM. CDR3 length: 13 amino acids. CDR3 DNA: TGTGCCAGCAGAAGGCAGGGCGCGGAGACCCAGTACTTC. This codes for CASRRQGAETQYF.

This chain links TRBV5-6 with TRBJ2-7; tentative D call: TRBD1 (6 bases). Germline CDR1 reads SGHDT; CDR2 reads YYEEEE. The CDR3 runs 14 residues. V dropped 5 bases and J dropped 2 bases, with 14 bases sitting between them. CDR3 residues: CASRLMDRPYEQYF. CDR3 bases: TGTGCCAGCAGACTGATGGACAGACCCTACGAGCAGTACTTC.